This is a list of T cell receptor beta chains from one sample in a study of blood T cell repertoires in COVID-19. Produced via immunoSEQ multiplex PCR; TCRdb's table is partial and in-frame only. The data show about 220,000 clones, 88% seen once. The material sequenced was PBMCs or T cells enriched from blood (not recorded which). Receptor source: a woman between 45 and 65 years old with acute COVID-19. The CDR3 runs from the conserved cysteine through the conserved F or W. A D gene is named only where the DNA matches it firmly. Clone size is given for some rows only: seen once, a few or many times, or a class if the clone is expanded.

abundance: NA
d_gene: NA
v_gene: TRBV10-1
j_gene: TRBJ1-1
CDR3aa: CASREGQDTEAFF
CDR3nt: TGCGCCAGCAGGGAGGGGCAGGACACTGAAGCTTTCTTT

abundance: NA
d_gene: NA
v_gene: TRBV28
j_gene: TRBJ1-5
CDR3aa: CASSRRGSSNQPQHF
CDR3nt: TGTGCCAGCAGTCGCAGGGGCTCTAGCAATCAGCCCCAGCATTTT

abundance: NA
d_gene: TRBD1
v_gene: TRBV19
j_gene: TRBJ2-2
CDR3aa: CASNSGTGNTGELFF
CDR3nt: TGTGCCAGTAATTCCGGGACAGGGAACACCGGGGAGCTGTTTTTT

abundance: once
d_gene: TRBD2
v_gene: TRBV5-6
j_gene: TRBJ2-1
CDR3aa: CASSLIGGRTYNEQFF
CDR3nt: TGTGCCAGCAGCTTGATCGGCGGGAGAACCTACAATGAGCAGTTCTTC

abundance: NA
d_gene: TRBD2
v_gene: TRBV27
j_gene: TRBJ2-3
CDR3aa: CASSLTLAVRTDTQYF
CDR3nt: TGTGCCAGCAGTCTCACTCTAGCGGTGAGGACAGATACGCAGTATTTT

abundance: NA
d_gene: NA
v_gene: TRBV2
j_gene: TRBJ1-3
CDR3aa: CASGRQKTTQRNTIYF
CDR3nt: TGTGCCAGCGGGAGACAAAAAACCACCCAGAGAAACACCATATATTTT

abundance: once
d_gene: TRBD2
v_gene: TRBV11-2
j_gene: TRBJ2-1
CDR3aa: CASSRTSGPSNEQFF
CDR3nt: TGTGCCAGCAGCAGGACTAGCGGGCCGAGCAATGAGCAGTTCTTC

abundance: NA
d_gene: TRBD1
v_gene: TRBV4-2
j_gene: TRBJ1-1
CDR3aa: CASSLGTGETEAFF
CDR3nt: TGTGCCAGCAGCCTTGGGACAGGGGAAACTGAAGCTTTCTTT

abundance: NA
d_gene: NA
v_gene: TRBV7-2
j_gene: TRBJ2-1
CDR3aa: CASSHRFVGGSGEQFF
CDR3nt: TGTGCCAGCAGTCATAGGTTTGTGGGAGGCAGCGGTGAGCAGTTCTTC

abundance: NA
d_gene: TRBD2
v_gene: TRBV6-4
j_gene: TRBJ2-1
CDR3aa: CASRGLAGRARSYNEQFF
CDR3nt: TGTGCCAGCAGAGGACTAGCGGGAAGGGCGAGGTCCTACAATGAGCAGTTCTTC

abundance: NA
d_gene: NA
v_gene: TRBV2
j_gene: TRBJ2-3
CDR3aa: CASSELLRGDTQYF
CDR3nt: TGTGCCAGCAGTGAATTGCTTCGGGGAGATACGCAGTATTTT

abundance: NA
d_gene: TRBD2
v_gene: TRBV2
j_gene: TRBJ2-3
CDR3aa: CASKEQPGLAGGTDTQYF
CDR3nt: TGTGCCAGCAAGGAACAACCGGGACTAGCGGGGGGCACAGATACGCAGTATTTT

abundance: once
d_gene: NA
v_gene: TRBV11-1
j_gene: TRBJ2-5
CDR3aa: CASSLGAALETQYF
CDR3nt: TGTGCCAGCAGCTTAGGCGCGGCACTAGAGACCCAGTACTTC

abundance: NA
d_gene: TRBD1
v_gene: TRBV11-1
j_gene: TRBJ2-7
CDR3aa: CASSRTGNEQYF
CDR3nt: TGTGCCAGCAGCCGGACAGGGAACGAGCAGTACTTC

abundance: NA
d_gene: TRBD2
v_gene: TRBV4-2
j_gene: TRBJ2-1
CDR3aa: CASSQAGTSGTVGTYNEQFF
CDR3nt: TGTGCCAGCAGCCAAGCCGGGACTAGCGGGACCGTGGGAACCTACAATGAGCAGTTCTTC

abundance: few
d_gene: TRBD1
v_gene: TRBV6-6
j_gene: TRBJ1-6
CDR3aa: CASRGTGFGSPLHF
CDR3nt: TGTGCCAGCAGGGGGACAGGGTTTGGTTCACCCCTCCACTTT

abundance: NA
d_gene: NA
v_gene: TRBV6-1
j_gene: TRBJ2-1
CDR3aa: CASSERLPSAYNEQFF
CDR3nt: TGTGCCAGCAGTGAAAGGCTCCCTAGCGCCTACAATGAGCAGTTCTTC

abundance: NA
d_gene: TRBD2
v_gene: TRBV7-9
j_gene: TRBJ2-5
CDR3aa: CASSSPSGKETQYF
CDR3nt: TGTGCCAGCAGCTCGCCTAGCGGGAAAGAGACCCAGTACTTC

abundance: NA
d_gene: TRBD2
v_gene: TRBV11-2
j_gene: TRBJ2-7
CDR3aa: CASSPGRRERREQYF
CDR3nt: TGTGCCAGCAGCCCCGGACGGCGGGAGCGGAGGGAGCAGTACTTC

abundance: NA
d_gene: NA
v_gene: TRBV27
j_gene: TRBJ2-1
CDR3aa: CASSTGRYNEQFF
CDR3nt: TGTGCCAGCAGTACAGGACGGTACAATGAGCAGTTCTTC

abundance: NA
d_gene: NA
v_gene: TRBV5-1
j_gene: TRBJ2-1
CDR3aa: CASSFASEDYNEQFF
CDR3nt: TGCGCCAGCAGCTTCGCTAGCGAGGACTACAATGAGCAGTTCTTC

abundance: NA
d_gene: TRBD1
v_gene: TRBV5-6
j_gene: TRBJ1-6
CDR3aa: CASSPLGTGRSPLHF
CDR3nt: TGTGCCAGCAGCCCGTTAGGGACAGGGCGATCACCCCTCCACTTT

abundance: NA
d_gene: NA
v_gene: TRBV27
j_gene: TRBJ1-2
CDR3aa: CASRAGHLNGYTF
CDR3nt: TGTGCCAGCAGAGCGGGACACCTGAATGGCTACACCTTC

abundance: NA
d_gene: NA
v_gene: TRBV5-5
j_gene: TRBJ1-1
CDR3aa: CASSLTPYTEAFF
CDR3nt: TGTGCCAGCAGTTTGACACCATACACTGAAGCTTTCTTT

abundance: NA
d_gene: NA
v_gene: TRBV28
j_gene: TRBJ1-2
CDR3aa: CASSFQDMSLYGYTF
CDR3nt: TGTGCCAGCAGTTTTCAGGATATGTCGTTGTATGGCTACACCTTC

abundance: NA
d_gene: TRBD1
v_gene: TRBV5-1
j_gene: TRBJ2-7
CDR3aa: CASSLLTGVNLYEQYF
CDR3nt: TGCGCCAGCAGCCTGTTAACAGGGGTAAACCTCTACGAGCAGTACTTC

abundance: once
d_gene: NA
v_gene: TRBV28
j_gene: TRBJ2-5
CDR3aa: CASSRQNSETQYF
CDR3nt: TGTGCCAGCAGTAGACAGAACTCGGAGACCCAGTACTTC